Below, 18 T cell receptor beta chains from the same sample are listed, as sequenced in a study of shared clonotypes between healthy human individuals. Sequenced by immunoSEQ multiplex PCR; TCRdb stores in-frame clones only, minus some. The sample lists 640,000 or so clones, about three quarters seen once, with under 2% in the top ten. The sequenced sample was memory CD4+ T cells sorted from blood. Subset specified: CD45RA-negative fraction. The receptors come from a woman aged 25 to 39 in good health.

This clone appeared a few times. This chain joins TRBV28 and TRBJ1-2, with D unresolved. The CDR3 extends over 12 amino acids. The V gene's germline CDR1 is MDHEN and CDR2 SYDVKM. The V gene lost 6 bases and the J gene lost 6 bases, with 11 bases spanning the gap. The CDR3 loop reads CASSQRPDGYTF. The CDR3 DNA reads as TGTGCCAGCAGCCAAAGGCCTGATGGCTACACCTTC.

This clone was seen once. This chain links TRBV5-1 with TRBJ2-3, with D uncertain. The length of the CDR3 is 16 residues. The V and J ends lost 3 bases and 2 bases respectively, with 16 bases between them. Germline V gene lookup returns CDR1 SGHRS and CDR2 YFSETQ. CDR3 DNA: TGCGCCAGCAGCTCCTTCCAGAGGAGACACACAGATACGCAGTATTTT. Protein product: CASSSFQRRHTDTQYF.

This clone was observed once. The chain has TRBV7-8 and TRBJ1-1; D unclear. The CDR3 contains 13 residues. Deletions cut 1 base from V and 10 bases from J, with 13 bases between. CDR1 and CDR2 (germline): SGHVS, FQNEAQ. CDR3 in amino acids: CASSLGGIIGAFF. The CDR3 bases are TGTGCCAGCAGCTTAGGAGGTATAATTGGAGCTTTCTTT. Combining the CDR3 with reference TRBV7-8 and TRBJ1-1 gives the whole variable domain GAGVSQSPRYKVAKRGQDVALRCDPISGHVSLFWYQQALGQGPEFLTYFQNEAQLDKSGLPSDRFFAERPEGSVSTLKIQRTQQEDSAVYLCASSLGGIIGAFFGQGTRLTVV.

This sequence joins TRBV7-3 and TRBJ1-4; 12 bases align to TRBD1. The CDR3 consists of 17 residues. Germline assignment: CDR1 SGHTA and CDR2 FQGTGA. The trim removed 5 bases at V and 3 bases at J, leaving 7 bases unmatched. The chain's CDR3 is CASSPRDRGLANEKLFF. CDR3 in DNA: TGTGCCAGCAGCCCTCGGGACAGGGGGCTGGCTAATGAAAAACTGTTTTTT.

This chain joins TRBV28 and TRBJ1-3; D is ambiguous. Trimming took off 6 bases at V and 0 bases at J, with 9 bases between the two ends. The germline V gene encodes CDR1 MDHEN and CDR2 SYDVKM. The CDR3 runs 14 residues. Here the CDR3 DNA reads TGTGCCAGCAGGGCGCCATTCTCTGGAAACACCATATATTTT. It encodes CASRAPFSGNTIYF.

This clone has just a few counts. Other DNA sequences of this sample code for an identical CDR3. The rearrangement joins TRBV2 to TRBJ2-3; no clear D. The germline CDR1 and CDR2 sequences are SNHLY and FYNNEI. Trimming pared 7 bases from V and 0 bases from J, leaving 8 bases between. The CDR3 is made up of 13 amino acids. CDR3 nucleotide sequence: TGTGCCAGCATTAGACTGAGCACAGATACGCAGTATTTT. Its protein product is CASIRLSTDTQYF.

The chain links TRBV10-2 to TRBJ2-3, with D hard to call. In germline, CDR1 is WSHSY, CDR2 SAAADI. V lost 4 bases and J 3 bases, leaving 14 bases between the germline ends. The CDR3 is 15 amino acids. The CDR3 nucleotides read TGCGCCAGCAGTGCTACGGATGCTAGGACAGATACGCAGTATTTT. Amino acids: CASSATDARTDTQYF.

The chain carries TRBV28 and TRBJ1-1; D call uncertain. In germline, CDR1 is MDHEN, CDR2 SYDVKM. The CDR3 covers 14 residues. With 5 bases removed from V and 3 bases from J, the gap between germline ends came to 13 bases. The chain's CDR3 is CASSPPTRDTEAFF. In DNA, the CDR3 is TGTGCCAGCAGTCCGCCGACACGGGACACTGAAGCTTTCTTT.

The rearrangement joins TRBV9 to TRBJ1-3, with D perhaps TRBD1 (6 bases). The CDR3 sequence is 16 residues long. The germline CDR1 and CDR2 sequences are SGDLS and YYNGEE. Deletions cut 3 bases from V and 4 bases from J, with 17 bases between. CDR3 amino acids: CASSGPQGSGGNTIYF. CDR3 nucleotide sequence: TGTGCCAGCAGCGGGCCACAGGGTTCAGGAGGAAACACCATATATTTT.

This clone was seen only a few times. The chain combines TRBV5-1 with TRBJ2-7; TRBD1 agrees at 10 bases. The CDR3 has 15 amino acids. Germline CDR1 reads SGHRS; CDR2 reads YFSETQ. J gave up 6 bases and V 4 bases, and 10 bases lay outside the gene matches. The CDR3 loop reads CASSNTGTGVIEQYF. The CDR3 nucleotides read TGCGCCAGCAGCAACACCGGGACAGGGGTTATCGAGCAGTACTTC. Supplemented by reference TRBV5-1 and TRBJ2-7, the full variable domain reads KAGVTQTPRYLIKTRGQQVTLSCSPISGHRSVSWYQQTPGQGLQFLFEYFSETQRNKGNFPGRFSGRQFSNSRSEMNVSTLELGDSALYLCASSNTGTGVIEQYFGPGTRLTVT.

The chain links TRBV5-1 to TRBJ2-1; D tentatively fits TRBD1 or TRBD2 (5 bases each). V lost 4 bases, J lost 0 bases, and 11 bases lay in between. This CDR3 region has 15 residues. In germline, CDR1 is SGHRS, CDR2 YFSETQ. As DNA, the CDR3 is TGCGCCAGCAGCGACCGGGACCCCTCCTACAATGAGCAGTTCTTC. Its translation is CASSDRDPSYNEQFF.

J is TRBJ2-2 and V is TRBV19; the D call may be TRBD1 or TRBD2 (5 bases each). Germline V gives CDR1 LNHDA, CDR2 SQIVND (reference sequence). Trimming took 2 bases from V and 4 from J, leaving 8 bases between them. The CDR3 is made up of 14 amino acids. As DNA, the CDR3 is TGTGCCAGTAGTATACCAGGGAGCACCGGGGAGCTGTTTTTT. Protein sequence: CASSIPGSTGELFF.

This chain links TRBV28 with TRBJ2-4; TRBD2 might be the D (6 bases). From germline, CDR1 is MDHEN and CDR2 SYDVKM. Trimming pared 5 bases from V and 0 bases from J, leaving 11 bases between. This CDR3 spans 15 amino acids. This CDR3 is CASSGTPVAKNIQYF. CDR3 DNA sequence: TGTGCCAGCAGTGGGACTCCCGTAGCCAAAAACATTCAGTACTTC.

J is TRBJ2-1 and V is TRBV6-5; D remains ambiguous. V was clipped by 2 bases and J by 2 bases, with 10 bases between them. The germline V gene encodes CDR1 MNHEY and CDR2 SVGAGI. The CDR3 loop spans 15 amino acids. The CDR3 spells CASSYGSAAYNEQFF. The CDR3 bases are TGTGCCAGCAGTTACGGGTCAGCCGCCTACAATGAGCAGTTCTTC.

The CDR3 is CASRQEFEQYF. The CDR3 DNA follows: TGTGCCAGCAGACAGGAGTTCGAGCAGTACTTC. The chain carries TRBV2 and TRBJ2-7; weak D call: TRBD1 (5 bases). The germline V and J ends were trimmed by 6 bases and 6 bases, with 9 bases remaining between them. In germline, CDR1 is SNHLY, CDR2 FYNNEI. This CDR3 spans 11 amino acids.

This chain links TRBV30 with TRBJ2-5; 11 positions match TRBD2. This CDR3 has 15 amino acids. The V gene end was trimmed by 3 bases and the J gene end by 5 bases; junction bases not matched to a gene: 8. The germline V gene encodes CDR1 GTSNPN and CDR2 SVGIG (reference sequence). In DNA, the CDR3 is TGTGCCTGGAGGGGGACTAGCGGCCTCGGGGAGACCCAGTACTTC. This sequence encodes CAWRGTSGLGETQYF.

The chain couples TRBV25-1 to TRBJ2-7; 7 bases fit TRBD1. The CDR3 runs to 13 residues. CDR1 is MGHDK, CDR2 SYGVNS, per germline. Trimming cost V 10 bases and J 5 bases; bases outside gene matches: 11. In DNA form, the CDR3 reads TGTGCCACCTCAAGACAGGGTCGGGACGAGCAGTACTTC. Protein product: CATSRQGRDEQYF.

CDR3 sequence: CSVGRTSGNTGELFF. In DNA, the CDR3 is TGCAGCGTGGGGAGGACTAGCGGCAACACCGGGGAGCTGTTTTTT. The chain joins TRBV29-1 to TRBJ2-2; 10 bases map to TRBD2. CDR3 length: 15 amino acids. The J segment lost 2 bases and the V segment lost 6 bases, leaving 6 bases of the junction unmatched. Germline V gives CDR1 SQVTM, CDR2 ANQGSEA.